The 15 T cell receptor beta chains listed next were all sequenced from one sample in a study of Ad26.COV2.S vaccination and SARS-CoV-2 variants. Only in-frame clones appear in the TCRdb table, and some are missing; sequencing was by immunoSEQ multiplex PCR. Counted here are hundreds of thousands of clones, just over 90% occurring once; the ten biggest clones make up 3.9%. Sequenced material: peripheral blood, taken after recovery from COVID-19. The receptor source for this set is a human donor who had recovered from COVID-19.

This sequence joins TRBV5-5 and TRBJ1-2; D call uncertain. Trimming left V 1 base short and J 2 bases short, with 12 bases between. The CDR3 length is 15 residues. Germline V lookup: CDR1 SGHKS, CDR2 YYEKEE (reference sequence). This chain's CDR3 is CASSLTTKGNYGYTF. Written as DNA, the CDR3 is TGTGCCAGCAGCTTGACGACAAAAGGGAACTATGGCTACACCTTC.

On this clone itself: A junction boundary mismatches the germline segment, possibly from a read error. The DNA of the CDR3 is TGTGCCAGCAGTTGGACAGGGCTGAAGACTGAAGCTTTCTTT. Translation gives CASSWTGLKTEAFF. V usage is TRBV7-9 and J usage is TRBJ1-1, with TRBD1 identical over 8 bases. The CDR3 runs to 14 residues. CDR1 and CDR2 (germline): SEHNR, FQNEAQ (reference sequence). Combining the CDR3 with reference TRBV7-9 and TRBJ1-1 gives the whole variable domain DTGVSQNPRHKITKRGQNVTFRCDPISEHNRLYWYRQTLGQGPEFLTYFQNEAQLEKSRLLSDRFSAERPKGSFSTLEIQRTEQGDSAMYLCASSWTGLKTEAFFGQGTRLTVV.

The rearrangement links TRBV10-3 to TRBJ2-7; D possibly matches TRBD1 or TRBD2 (5 bases each). There are 13 residues in the CDR3. CDR1 is ENHRY and CDR2 is SYGVKD in the germline V gene. V lost 8 bases and J 3 bases, leaving 14 bases between the germline ends. The CDR3 spells CAIGGHSIYEQYF. The DNA of the CDR3 is TGTGCCATCGGGGGTCACTCCATCTACGAGCAGTACTTC.

This clone has just one count. Within the sample, other DNA sequences also encode this same CDR3. The V call is TRBV9, the J call TRBJ1-2, with 7 bases matching TRBD1. The CDR3 is 15 amino acids. Trimming took 0 bases from V and 0 from J; bases not matched to a gene: 2. Germline CDR1 is SGDLS and CDR2 is YYNGEE. The CDR3 reads CASSVADRANYGYTF. For the CDR3, the DNA is TGTGCCAGCAGCGTAGCTGACAGGGCTAACTATGGCTACACCTTC.

Only a few counts were recorded for this clone. Other DNA sequences of this sample code for an identical CDR3. The J gene is TRBJ1-1, the V gene TRBV12-3 or TRBV12-4; D possibly corresponds to TRBD1 (6 bases). The V gene lost 6 bases and the J gene lost 4 bases, with 6 bases spanning the gap. The CDR3 consists of 11 residues. The CDR3 sequence is CASRGGTEAFF. CDR3 bases: TGTGCCAGCAGAGGGGGCACTGAAGCTTTCTTT.

The V call is TRBV3-1 (or the pseudogene TRBV3-2), the J call TRBJ2-3; D remains unclear. This CDR3 spans 14 amino acids. Deletions cut 3 bases from V and 3 bases from J, with 10 bases between. Germline V lookup: CDR1 LGHDT, CDR2 YNNKEL (reference sequence). In nucleotides, the CDR3 is TGTGCCAGCAGCCATTGGGGTGGAACAGATACGCAGTATTTT. Its translation is CASSHWGGTDTQYF.

The chain carries TRBV5-4 and TRBJ2-4, with D possibly being TRBD2 (5 bases). Germline V gene lookup returns CDR1 SGHNT and CDR2 YYREEE (reference sequence). This CDR3 is 14 amino acids long. V lost 7 bases, J lost 0 bases, and 11 bases lay in between. CDR3 nucleotides: TGTGCCAGCCTCGCGAGGGCAGCCAAAAACATTCAGTACTTC. Translated, it gives CASLARAAKNIQYF.

This clone was recorded only once. The chain couples TRBV14 to TRBJ1-2, with TRBD1 as a possible D gene (5 bases). The CDR3 has 15 amino acids. Germline CDR1 SGHDN, CDR2 FVKESK. V was shortened by 3 bases and J by 8 bases, with 19 bases between the two germline ends. This CDR3 reads CASSHEDMVLRGYTF. The CDR3 coding sequence is TGTGCCAGCAGCCATGAGGACATGGTCTTGAGGGGCTACACCTTC.

The chain recombines TRBV7-8 with TRBJ1-6; D not certain. V was pared by 1 base and J by 9 bases, with 13 bases between. CDR1 SGHVS and CDR2 FQNEAQ come from the germline V gene. This CDR3 comprises 15 residues. CDR3 nucleotides: TGTGCCAGCAGCTTAGACGGGGTAGGGATTTCACCCCTCCACTTT. Its protein is CASSLDGVGISPLHF.

This chain links TRBV4-3 with TRBJ1-2; D is unclear. Germline CDR1 and CDR2: LGHNA and YSLEER. V gave up 1 base and J gave up 4 bases, with 7 bases separating them. The CDR3 totals 13 residues. The CDR3 DNA reads TGCGCCAGCAGCCAAGGTCCGGGCTATGGCTACACCTTC. It is translated as CASSQGPGYGYTF.

V and J are TRBV10-3 and TRBJ2-1; a possible D gene is TRBD2 (5 bases). The germline V gene encodes CDR1 ENHRY and CDR2 SYGVKD. V dropped 4 bases and J dropped 3 bases, with 7 bases sitting between them. The CDR3 consists of 13 residues. The CDR3 protein is CAISGRDYNEQFF. The CDR3 DNA reads TGTGCCATCAGTGGTCGGGACTACAATGAGCAGTTCTTC.

Comments on this clone: One end of the junction fails to match germline, which may point to a read error. In DNA, the CDR3 is TGTGCTAGCAGCTTGGGAGCGCCCTCCCACAATGAGCAGTTCTTC. Protein: CASSLGAPSHNEQFF. The chain uses TRBV7-7 and TRBJ2-1; perhaps TRBD2 as D (5 bases). CDR3 length: 15 amino acids. Germline values: CDR1 SSHAT, CDR2 FNYEAQ (reference sequence).

The genes are TRBV6-5 and TRBJ1-5; 8 nucleotides match TRBD1. Germline V gives CDR1 MNHEY, CDR2 SVGAGI. The CDR3 contains 13 residues. The V gene end was trimmed by 11 bases and the J gene end by 4 bases; junction bases not matched to a gene: 7. Here the CDR3 DNA reads TGTGCCGGACAAACAGGGGGAAATCAGCCCCAGCATTTT. This codes for CAGQTGGNQPQHF.

The gene calls are TRBV6-6 and TRBJ1-5; D might be TRBD1 (5 bases). Germline V gives CDR1 MNHNY, CDR2 SVGAGI (reference sequence). CDR3 length equals 13 residues. V was shortened by 7 bases and J by 6 bases, with 13 bases between the two germline ends. The CDR3 coding sequence is TGTGCCAGCACCGGGGATGGGGCTCAGCCCCAGCATTTT. Amino acid sequence: CASTGDGAQPQHF.

The J gene is TRBJ1-5, the V gene TRBV9, with D maybe TRBD1 (6 bases). There are 14 residues in the CDR3. Germline assignment: CDR1 SGDLS and CDR2 YYNGEE. Trimming cost V 5 bases and J 3 bases, with 12 bases left between them. CDR3 sequence reads: CASSDTGSNQPQHF. The CDR3 DNA reads as TGTGCCAGCAGTGATACAGGGTCCAATCAGCCCCAGCATTTT.